The 10 T cell receptor beta chains given below trace back to one sample, sequenced in a study of T cells in Graves' hyperthyroidism and ophthalmopathy. TCR beta CDR3 sequences were amplified from RNA transcripts. The TCR CDR3 was amplified in a first-round RT-PCR using the HTBI primer set. TCRdb redid the calling of the multiplex PCR reads with MiXCR, one entry per CDR3 protein. The repertoire has 300,000 to 350,000 distinct CDR3 sequences, around 20% of them found once; the top ten carry roughly 52%. Material for sequencing was blood. These receptors came from a woman aged 45-59 years with Graves' hyperthyroidism.

This clonotype was detected ten times or more. V is TRBV13 and J is TRBJ2-3; D possibly corresponds to TRBD1 (5 bases). Germline loops: CDR1 PRHDT, CDR2 FYEKMQ (reference sequence). Trimming took off 5 bases at V and 10 bases at J, with 16 bases between the two ends. The CDR3 contains 13 residues. The CDR3 region is CASSPPTGSPQYF. The CDR3, as DNA: TGTGCCAGCAGCCCACCAACAGGTTCGCCGCAGTATTTT.

In its sample, this clonotype was seen a few times. This rearrangement joins TRBV10-3 to TRBJ1-6; 8 bases line up with TRBD1. This CDR3 has 17 amino acids. The germline CDR1 and CDR2 sequences are ENHRY and SYGVKD. V trimming: 3 bases; J trimming: 1 base; junction bases outside the gene matches: 5. CDR3 sequence reads: CAISETGGFSYNSPLHF. For the CDR3, the DNA is TGTGCCATCAGTGAAACAGGGGGTTTTTCCTATAATTCACCCCTCCACTTT.

This clonotype came up many times. The gene calls are TRBV20-1 and TRBJ2-1; a weak D match, TRBD1 (6 bases). V was cut by 6 bases and J by 5 bases, with 17 bases left in between. CDR1 and CDR2 (germline): DFQATT, SNEGSKA (reference sequence). CDR3 length: 14 amino acids. The CDR3 protein is CSAPQGMGDNEQFF. For the CDR3, the DNA is TGCAGTGCGCCACAGGGTATGGGCGACAATGAGCAGTTCTTC.

This clonotype came up many times. This chain connects TRBV3-1 to TRBJ2-2; possibly TRBD2 for D (6 bases). The CDR3 consists of 16 residues. In germline, CDR1 is LGHDT, CDR2 YNNKEL (reference sequence). Between the trimmed V and J ends, which lost 3 bases and 0 bases, there was a span of 11 bases. This CDR3 reads CASSQGLPTNTGELFF. CDR3 DNA: TGTGCCAGCAGCCAGGGACTCCCCACGAACACCGGGGAGCTGTTTTTT.

This chain links TRBV20-1 with TRBJ1-5, with D perhaps TRBD1 (6 bases). The CDR3 spans 14 residues. The ends were cut back, 0 bases at V and 5 bases at J, with 11 bases in the middle. Germline CDR1 and CDR2: DFQATT and SNEGSKA (reference sequence). The CDR3 loop reads CSAREQGNYQPQHF. In DNA form, the CDR3 reads TGCAGTGCTAGAGAGCAGGGGAATTATCAGCCCCAGCATTTT.

This clonotype was picked up many times. The rearrangement uses TRBV6-2 or TRBV6-3 and TRBJ2-5; tentative D call: TRBD2 (6 bases). The V end was cut by 6 bases, the J end by 4 bases, with 24 bases between. Germline loops: CDR1 MNHEY, CDR2 SVGEGT. The CDR3 is made up of 17 amino acids. Here the CDR3 DNA reads TGTGCCAGCAGCGAAGGGAGGACGACTCAGCGGGTAGAGACCCAGTACTTC. Encoded protein: CASSEGRTTQRVETQYF.

This clonotype was detected ten times or more. The chain is built from TRBV30 and TRBJ2-3, with unresolved D. This CDR3 has 15 amino acids. V lost 2 bases, J lost 5 bases, and 17 bases lay in between. The germline V gene has CDR1 GTSNPN and CDR2 SVGIG (reference sequence). The CDR3 here is CAWSKGSGPQDTQYF. The CDR3 coding sequence is TGTGCCTGGAGTAAGGGTTCTGGCCCACAAGATACGCAGTATTTT.

This clonotype was recorded only once. The V gene is TRBV2, the J gene TRBJ2-2; tentatively, D is TRBD1 (5 bases). This CDR3 comprises 15 residues. Germline V gene sequence: CDR1 SNHLY, CDR2 FYNNEI. The V end lost 5 bases, the J end lost 6 bases, and 16 bases lay between the germline ends. CDR3 DNA sequence: TGTGCCAGCAGTCCCCAGGGAATGATACCCGGGGAGCTGTTTTTT. It yields the protein CASSPQGMIPGELFF.

This clonotype was seen repeatedly, ten times or more. The chain recombines TRBV2 with TRBJ2-7; 9 nucleotides line up with TRBD2. Trimming cost V 3 bases and J 3 bases; bases outside gene matches: 3. This CDR3 is 14 amino acids long. Germline CDR1 and CDR2: SNHLY and FYNNEI. The CDR3 DNA reads TGTGCCAGCAGTGATCTTAGCGGGAGCTACGAGCAGTACTTC. This codes for CASSDLSGSYEQYF.

The rearrangement joins TRBV2 to TRBJ2-1, with 9 bases matching TRBD1. The germline V gene encodes CDR1 SNHLY and CDR2 FYNNEI. The CDR3 has 15 amino acids. The J segment lost 4 bases and the V segment lost 5 bases, leaving 6 bases of the junction unmatched. CDR3: CASSSDRGGYNEQFF. In DNA form, the CDR3 reads TGTGCCAGCAGTTCGGACAGGGGAGGGTACAATGAGCAGTTCTTC.